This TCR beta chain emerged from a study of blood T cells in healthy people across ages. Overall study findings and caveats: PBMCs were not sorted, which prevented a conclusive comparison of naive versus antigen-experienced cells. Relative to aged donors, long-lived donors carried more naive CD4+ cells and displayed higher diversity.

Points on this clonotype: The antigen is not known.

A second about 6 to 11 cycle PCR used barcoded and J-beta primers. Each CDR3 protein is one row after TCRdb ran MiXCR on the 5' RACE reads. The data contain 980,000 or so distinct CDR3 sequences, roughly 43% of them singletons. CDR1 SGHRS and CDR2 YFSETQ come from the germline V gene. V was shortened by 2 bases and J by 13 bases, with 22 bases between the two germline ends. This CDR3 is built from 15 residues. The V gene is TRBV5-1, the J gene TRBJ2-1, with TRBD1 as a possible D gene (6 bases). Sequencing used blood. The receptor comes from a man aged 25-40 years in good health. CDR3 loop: CASSFLPGQRETQFF. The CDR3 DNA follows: TGCGCCAGCAGCTTCCTACCTGGACAGAGAGAGACCCAGTTCTTC.